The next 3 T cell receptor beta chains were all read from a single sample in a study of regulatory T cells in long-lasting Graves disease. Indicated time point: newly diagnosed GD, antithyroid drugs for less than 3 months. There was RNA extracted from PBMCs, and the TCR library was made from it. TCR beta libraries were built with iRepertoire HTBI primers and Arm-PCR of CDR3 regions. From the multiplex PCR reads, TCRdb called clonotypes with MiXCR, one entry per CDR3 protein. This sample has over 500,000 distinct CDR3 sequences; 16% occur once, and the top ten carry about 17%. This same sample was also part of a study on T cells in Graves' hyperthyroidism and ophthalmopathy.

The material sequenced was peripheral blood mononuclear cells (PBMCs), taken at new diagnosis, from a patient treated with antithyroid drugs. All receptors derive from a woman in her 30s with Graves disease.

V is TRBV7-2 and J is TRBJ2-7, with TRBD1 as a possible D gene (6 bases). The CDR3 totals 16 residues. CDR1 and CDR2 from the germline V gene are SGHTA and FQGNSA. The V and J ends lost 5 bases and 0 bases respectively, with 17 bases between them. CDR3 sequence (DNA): TGTGCCAGCAGCCCACTGGGGGCATCAGGCTCCTACGAGCAGTACTTC. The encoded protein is CASSPLGASGSYEQYF.

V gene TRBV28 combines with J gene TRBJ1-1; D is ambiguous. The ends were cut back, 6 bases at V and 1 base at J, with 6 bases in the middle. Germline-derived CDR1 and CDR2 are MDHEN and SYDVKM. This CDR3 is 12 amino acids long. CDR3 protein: CASRLKNTEAFF. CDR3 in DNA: TGTGCCAGCAGGCTCAAGAACACTGAAGCTTTCTTT.

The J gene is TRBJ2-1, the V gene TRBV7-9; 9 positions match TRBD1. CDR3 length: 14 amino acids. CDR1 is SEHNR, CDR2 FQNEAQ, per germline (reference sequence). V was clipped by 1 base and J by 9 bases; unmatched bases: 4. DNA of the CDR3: TGTGCCAGCAGCTTAGGGGGACAGGGAATTGAGCAGTTCTTC. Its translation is CASSLGGQGIEQFF. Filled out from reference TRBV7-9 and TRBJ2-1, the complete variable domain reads DTGVSQNPRHKITKRGQNVTFRCDPISEHNRLYWYRQTLGQGPEFLTYFQNEAQLEKSRLLSDRFSAERPKGSFSTLEIQRTEQGDSAMYLCASSLGGQGIEQFFGPGTRLTVL.